This TCR beta chain was captured in a study of shared clonotypes between healthy human individuals. Study-wide background: Plates per donor: three CD4 naive, three CD4 memory, two CD8 naive, one CD8 memory. Whole-study findings and limits: Several donors held about 5% of naive CD4 clonotypes in common.

Produced via immunoSEQ multiplex PCR; TCRdb's table is partial and in-frame only. The table lists millions of clones, 85% to 95% of them singletons. A word on this clone: Its specificity is not known.

This CDR3 has 14 residues. With 0 bases removed from V and 9 bases from J, the gap between germline ends came to 15 bases. Germline CDR1 MDHEN, CDR2 SYDVKM. The sequence derives from a young man in good health. Sequenced input: naive CD4+ T cells sorted from blood. The subset denotes: CD45RA+ positively selected. The chain carries TRBV28 and TRBJ2-7; D is unclear. CDR3 amino acids: CASSLWASLLGQYF. Written as DNA, the CDR3 is TGTGCCAGCAGTTTATGGGCTTCCCTACTTGGGCAGTACTTC.